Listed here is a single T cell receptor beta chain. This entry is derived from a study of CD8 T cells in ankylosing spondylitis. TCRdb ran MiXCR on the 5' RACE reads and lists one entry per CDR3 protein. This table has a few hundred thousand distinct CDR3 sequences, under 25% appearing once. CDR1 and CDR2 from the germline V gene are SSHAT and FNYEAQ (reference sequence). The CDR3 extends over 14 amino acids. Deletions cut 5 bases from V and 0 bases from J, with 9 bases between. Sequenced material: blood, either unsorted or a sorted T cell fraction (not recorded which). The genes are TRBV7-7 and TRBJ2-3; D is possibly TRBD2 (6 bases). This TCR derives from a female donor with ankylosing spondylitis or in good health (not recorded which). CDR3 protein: CASSPSDSTDTQYF. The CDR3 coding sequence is TGTGCCAGCAGCCCTAGCGACAGCACAGATACGCAGTATTTT.